This T cell receptor beta chain was found in a study of blood T cell repertoires in COVID-19. Across the whole study: There were acute and convalescent COVID-19 samples, and they came from the United States, Italy and Spain. PBMCs, B-cell-depleted T cells, or T cells provided the cDNA or gDNA that made up the material.

The CDR3 is made up of 11 amino acids. Looked up from germline, CDR1 is SGHAT and CDR2 is FQNNGV. V gave up 3 bases and J gave up 4 bases, with 3 bases separating them. Followed longitudinally, the Seattle patients had been enrolled during active infection. Under the authors' procedure: Researchers report that nucleated cell counts were estimated from reference gene primer amplification. Sequencing used immunoSEQ multiplex PCR; TCRdb keeps in-frame clones, though not all of them. V and J calls and clone size come straight from that table; D and trimming were deduced from the DNA. The sample carries around 90,000 clones, 80% to 90% recorded once.

The sequence was collected from a man aged 50 or older with COVID-19, enrolled during active disease. This rearrangement joins TRBV11-2 to TRBJ1-2; D gene ambiguous. The sample taken for sequencing was peripheral blood. CDR3 DNA sequence: TGTGCCAGCAGCTTCCGCTATGGCTACACCTTC. This gives the protein CASSFRYGYTF.